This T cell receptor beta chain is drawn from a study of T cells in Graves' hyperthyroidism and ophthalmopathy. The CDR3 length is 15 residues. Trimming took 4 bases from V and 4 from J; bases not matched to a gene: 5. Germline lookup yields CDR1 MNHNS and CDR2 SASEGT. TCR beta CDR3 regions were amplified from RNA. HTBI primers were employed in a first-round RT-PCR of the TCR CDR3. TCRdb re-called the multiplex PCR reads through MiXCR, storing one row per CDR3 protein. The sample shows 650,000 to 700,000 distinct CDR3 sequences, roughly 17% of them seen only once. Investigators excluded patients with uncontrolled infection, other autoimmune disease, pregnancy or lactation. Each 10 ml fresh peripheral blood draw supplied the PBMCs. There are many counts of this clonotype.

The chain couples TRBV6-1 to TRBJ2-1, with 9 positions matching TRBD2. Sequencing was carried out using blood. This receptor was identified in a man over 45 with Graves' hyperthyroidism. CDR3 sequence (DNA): TGTGCCAGCAGTGGGCTAGCGGGACTATACAATGAGCAGTTCTTC. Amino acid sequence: CASSGLAGLYNEQFF.